This TCR beta chain was captured in a study of blood T cell repertoires in COVID-19. Looking at the study overall: The origin of the acute and convalescent COVID-19 samples was the United States, Italy and Spain. Nucleic acid was either cDNA or gDNA, and it came from T cells, B-cell-depleted T cells, or PBMCs.

Germline assignment: CDR1 LGHNA and CDR2 YNFKEQ. This CDR3 has 11 residues. This clone has a handful of counts. Sequence at one end of the junction differs from germline and may be a read error. Authors' data handling: Reference gene primer amplification in the assay estimated nucleated cell counts. The method was immunoSEQ multiplex PCR; TCRdb's version includes in-frame clones alone and lacks a portion of them. For V, J and clone size, that table is used; D and trimming come from the DNA. The sample has fewer than 200,000 clones, almost 85% seen once; the top ten hold 7.5% to 9.5%. This TCR was sampled from a man aged 40-50 years who had recovered from COVID-19. The sequenced sample consisted of peripheral blood. J is TRBJ1-3 and V is TRBV4-2; possible D gene TRBD1, 5 bases. The CDR3 nucleotides read TGTGCCAGCAGCCAAGATCATATACAGGATTTT. Residues: CASSQDHIQDF.